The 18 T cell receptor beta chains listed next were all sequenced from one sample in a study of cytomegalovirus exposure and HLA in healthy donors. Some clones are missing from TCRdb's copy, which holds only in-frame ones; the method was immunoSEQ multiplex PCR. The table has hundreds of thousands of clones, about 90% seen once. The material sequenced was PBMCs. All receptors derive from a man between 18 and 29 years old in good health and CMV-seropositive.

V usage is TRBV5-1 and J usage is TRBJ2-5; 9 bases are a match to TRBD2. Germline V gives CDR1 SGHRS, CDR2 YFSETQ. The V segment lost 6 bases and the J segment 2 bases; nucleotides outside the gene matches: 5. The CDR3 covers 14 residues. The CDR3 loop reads CASTRTSAQETQYF. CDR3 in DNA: TGCGCCAGCACCCGGACTAGCGCTCAAGAGACCCAGTACTTC.

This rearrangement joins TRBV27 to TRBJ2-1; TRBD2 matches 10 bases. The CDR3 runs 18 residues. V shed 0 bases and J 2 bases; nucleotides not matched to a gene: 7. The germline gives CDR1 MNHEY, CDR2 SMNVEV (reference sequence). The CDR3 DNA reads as TGTGCCAGCAGTTTATCGTCTAGCGGGAGCGGCCCCTACAATGAGCAGTTCTTC. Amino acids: CASSLSSSGSGPYNEQFF.

Here the CDR3 reads CASKRESPYEQFF. The CDR3 region has the DNA TGTGCCAGTAAACGGGAATCCCCCTATGAGCAGTTCTTC. The V and J genes are TRBV19 and TRBJ2-1; weak D call: TRBD2 (5 bases). V was pared by 7 bases and J by 8 bases, with 15 bases between. This CDR3 is built from 13 residues. In germline, CDR1 is LNHDA, CDR2 SQIVND (reference sequence).

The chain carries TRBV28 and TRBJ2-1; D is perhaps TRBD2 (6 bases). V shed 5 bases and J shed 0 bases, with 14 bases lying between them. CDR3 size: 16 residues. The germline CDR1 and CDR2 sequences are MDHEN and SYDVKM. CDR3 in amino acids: CASSPTTRSSYNEQFF. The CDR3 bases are TGTGCCAGCAGTCCAACGACTAGGTCCTCCTACAATGAGCAGTTCTTC.

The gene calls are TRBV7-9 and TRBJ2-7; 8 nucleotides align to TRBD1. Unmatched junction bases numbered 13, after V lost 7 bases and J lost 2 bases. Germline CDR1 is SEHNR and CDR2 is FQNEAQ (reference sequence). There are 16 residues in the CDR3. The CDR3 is CASTNSSAGQAYEQYF. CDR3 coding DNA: TGTGCCAGCACCAATTCTTCGGCGGGACAGGCCTACGAGCAGTACTTC.

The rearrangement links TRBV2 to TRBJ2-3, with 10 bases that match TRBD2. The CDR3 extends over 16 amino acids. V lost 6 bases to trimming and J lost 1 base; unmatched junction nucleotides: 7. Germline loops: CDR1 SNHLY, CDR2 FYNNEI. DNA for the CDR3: TGTGCCAGCAGCGGACTAGCGGACCACCGCACAGATACGCAGTATTTT. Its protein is CASSGLADHRTDTQYF.

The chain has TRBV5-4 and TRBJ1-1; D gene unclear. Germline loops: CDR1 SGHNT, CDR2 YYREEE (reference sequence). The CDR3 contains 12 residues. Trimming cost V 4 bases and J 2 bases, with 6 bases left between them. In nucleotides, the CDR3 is TGTGCCAGCAGCCGGGGAAACACTGAAGCTTTCTTT. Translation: CASSRGNTEAFF.

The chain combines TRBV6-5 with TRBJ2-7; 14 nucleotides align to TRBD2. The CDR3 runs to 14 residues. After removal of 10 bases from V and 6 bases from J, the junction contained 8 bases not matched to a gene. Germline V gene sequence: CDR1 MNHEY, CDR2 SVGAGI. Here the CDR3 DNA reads TGTGCCATCGGGACTAGCGGGAGTCAGGCCGAGCAGTACTTC. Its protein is CAIGTSGSQAEQYF.

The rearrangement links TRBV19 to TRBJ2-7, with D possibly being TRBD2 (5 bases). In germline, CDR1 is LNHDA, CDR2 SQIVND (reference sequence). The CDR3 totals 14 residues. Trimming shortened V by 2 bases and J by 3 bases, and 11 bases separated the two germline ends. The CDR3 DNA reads TGTGCCAGTAGTATACGGGGAATTAGCTACGAGCAGTACTTC. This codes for CASSIRGISYEQYF. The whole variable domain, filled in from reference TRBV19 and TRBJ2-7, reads DGGITQSPKYLFRKEGQNVTLSCEQNLNHDAMYWYRQDPGQGLRLIYYSQIVNDFQKGDIAEGYSVSREKKESFPLTVTSAQKNPTAFYLCASSIRGISYEQYFGPGTRLTVT.

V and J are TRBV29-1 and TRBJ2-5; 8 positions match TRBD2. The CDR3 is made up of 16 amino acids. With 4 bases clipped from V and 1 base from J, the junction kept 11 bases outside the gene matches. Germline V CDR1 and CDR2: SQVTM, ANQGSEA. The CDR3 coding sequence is TGCAGCGTTGTATGGCTAGCGGGCCTTACCCAAGAGACCCAGTACTTC. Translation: CSVVWLAGLTQETQYF.

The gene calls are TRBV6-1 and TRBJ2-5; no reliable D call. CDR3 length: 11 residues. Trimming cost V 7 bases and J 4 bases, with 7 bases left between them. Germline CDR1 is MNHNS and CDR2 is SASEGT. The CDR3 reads CASTLVETQYF. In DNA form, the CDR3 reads TGTGCCAGCACCTTAGTAGAGACCCAGTACTTC.

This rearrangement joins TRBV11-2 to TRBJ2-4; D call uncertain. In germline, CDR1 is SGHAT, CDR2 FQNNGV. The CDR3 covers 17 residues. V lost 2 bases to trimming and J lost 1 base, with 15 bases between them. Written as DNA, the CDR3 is TGTGCCAGCAGCTTATCTAATAATTTAAAGGCCAAAAACATTCAGTACTTC. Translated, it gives CASSLSNNLKAKNIQYF.

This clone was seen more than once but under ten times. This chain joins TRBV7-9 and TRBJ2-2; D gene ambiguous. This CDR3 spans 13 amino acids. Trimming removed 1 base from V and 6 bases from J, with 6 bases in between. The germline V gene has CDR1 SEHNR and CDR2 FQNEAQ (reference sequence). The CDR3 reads CASSLVSAGELFF. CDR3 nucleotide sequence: TGTGCCAGCAGCTTAGTTTCGGCCGGGGAGCTGTTTTTT.

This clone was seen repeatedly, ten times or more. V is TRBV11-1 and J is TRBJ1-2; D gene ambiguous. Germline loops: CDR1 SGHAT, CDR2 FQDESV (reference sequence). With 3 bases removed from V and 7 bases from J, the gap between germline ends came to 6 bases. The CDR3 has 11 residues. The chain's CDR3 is CASSFRGGYTF. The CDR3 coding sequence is TGTGCCAGCAGCTTTCGCGGTGGCTACACCTTC.

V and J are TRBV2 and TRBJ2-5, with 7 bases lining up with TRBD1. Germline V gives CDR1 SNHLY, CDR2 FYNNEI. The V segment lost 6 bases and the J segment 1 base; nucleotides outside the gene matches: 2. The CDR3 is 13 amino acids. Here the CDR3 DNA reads TGTGCCAGCAGCTGGGACAGCCAAGAGACCCAGTACTTC. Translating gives CASSWDSQETQYF.

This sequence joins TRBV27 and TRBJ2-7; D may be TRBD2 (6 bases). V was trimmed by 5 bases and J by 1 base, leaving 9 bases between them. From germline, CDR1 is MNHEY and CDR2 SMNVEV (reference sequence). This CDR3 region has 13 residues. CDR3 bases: TGTGCCAGCAGTCCCGGACTATCCTACGAGCAGTACTTC. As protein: CASSPGLSYEQYF.

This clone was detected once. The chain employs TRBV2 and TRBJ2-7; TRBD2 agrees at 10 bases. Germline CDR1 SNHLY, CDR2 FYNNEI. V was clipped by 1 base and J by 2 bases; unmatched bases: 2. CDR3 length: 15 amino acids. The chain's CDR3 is CASSEGLAGAYEQYF. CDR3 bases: TGTGCCAGCAGTGAAGGTCTAGCGGGAGCCTACGAGCAGTACTTC.

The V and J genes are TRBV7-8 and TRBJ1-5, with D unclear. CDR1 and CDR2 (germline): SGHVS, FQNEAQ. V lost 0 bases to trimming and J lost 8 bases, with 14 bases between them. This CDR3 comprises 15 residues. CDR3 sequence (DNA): TGTGCCAGCAGCTTAGCGTTGGGCCAGAAAGAGCCCCAGCATTTT. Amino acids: CASSLALGQKEPQHF.